This TCR beta chain appears in the sequencing data of a study of OX40 agonist ivuxolimab in advanced cancers. General observations from the study: Averaging showed that CD8+ T cells had more expanded clones than CD4+ did. Partial responders treated at 0.1-3.0 mg/kg exhibited clonal expansion among the lowest measured.

The germline V gene has CDR1 MNHEY and CDR2 SVGAGI. With 6 bases removed from V and 1 base from J, the gap between germline ends came to 8 bases. The CDR3 consists of 13 residues. With regard to this clone: Its antigen is currently unknown.

Here immunoSEQ multiplex PCR was the method, and the copy in TCRdb shows in-frame clones only, minus some. The table has around 39,000 clones, about 81% seen once. The material sequenced was CD4+ or CD8+ T cells sorted from blood, taken in a trial of the OX40 agonist ivuxolimab. The receptor's source is an adult with an advanced solid tumor such as melanoma, head and neck, liver or kidney cancer. This chain joins TRBV6-5 and TRBJ2-3, with D tentatively TRBD2 (5 bases). Here the CDR3 reads CASRSGGTDTQYF. CDR3 in DNA: TGTGCCAGCAGATCCGGGGGCACAGATACGCAGTATTTT.